Shown below are 20 T cell receptor beta chains from a single sample sequenced in a study of T-cell memory formation after mild COVID-19. TCRdb ran MiXCR on the 5' RACE reads and lists one entry per CDR3 protein. The table lists about 610,000 distinct CDR3 sequences, around 16% of them singletons, with about 8.6% in the top ten. The specimen was PBMCs or a T cell subset sorted from them (not recorded which). These receptor sequences come from an adult woman who had mild COVID-19 (a few samples of this study predate the infection). Cell type and time point are not known.

This clonotype was counted many times. The rearrangement uses TRBV12-3 or TRBV12-4 and TRBJ2-3; D might be TRBD1 (5 bases). Trimming took off 3 bases at V and 0 bases at J, with 7 bases between the two ends. The CDR3 loop spans 14 amino acids. The CDR3 sequence is CASSFYRSTDTQYF. The DNA for the CDR3 is TGTGCCAGCAGTTTTTACAGGAGCACAGATACGCAGTATTTT.

This clonotype was seen a handful of times. The V gene is TRBV12-3 or TRBV12-4, the J gene TRBJ2-4, with a possible D match to TRBD2 (5 bases). Trimming cost V 4 bases and J 8 bases, with 15 bases left between them. There are 14 residues in the CDR3. The CDR3 DNA is TGTGCCAGCAGTTACAGACTCGCCGGGGACATTCAGTACTTC. Translating it yields CASSYRLAGDIQYF.

This sequence joins TRBV20-1 and TRBJ2-7; D tentatively reads TRBD1 or TRBD2 (5 bases each). Germline CDR1 and CDR2: DFQATT and SNEGSKA (reference sequence). The CDR3 extends over 14 amino acids. Trimming took 3 bases from V and 4 from J, leaving 16 bases between them. The CDR3 here is CSASWGGTAYEQYF. In nucleotides, the CDR3 is TGCAGTGCTAGTTGGGGTGGGACGGCGTACGAGCAGTACTTC.

This clonotype showed up just a few times. V usage is TRBV10-3 and J usage is TRBJ2-4, with D possibly matching TRBD1 (6 bases). The CDR3 totals 13 residues. Germline lookup yields CDR1 ENHRY and CDR2 SYGVKD. V was pared by 2 bases and J by 7 bases, with 9 bases between. The CDR3 loop is CAISETGWNIQYF. The DNA for the CDR3 is TGTGCCATCAGTGAGACAGGGTGGAACATTCAGTACTTC.

The V and J genes are TRBV5-8 and TRBJ1-6, with 8 positions matching TRBD1. Trimming removed 0 bases from V and 7 bases from J; junction bases left unmatched: 9. From germline, CDR1 is SGHTS and CDR2 YDEGEE. The CDR3 contains 17 residues. CDR3 amino acids: CASSLGGWTGRNSPLHF. The CDR3 DNA is TGTGCCAGCAGCTTGGGGGGATGGACAGGGAGGAATTCACCCCTCCACTTT.

This clonotype has a handful of counts. V and J are TRBV13 and TRBJ2-7; 10 bases fit TRBD2. The V segment lost 5 bases and the J segment 5 bases; nucleotides outside the gene matches: 9. CDR1 and CDR2 from the germline V gene are PRHDT and FYEKMQ (reference sequence). The CDR3 contains 15 residues. CDR3: CASSPAPSGSNEQYF. The CDR3 coding sequence is TGTGCCAGCAGCCCGGCTCCTAGCGGGAGCAACGAGCAGTACTTC.

This clonotype was counted between two and nine times. The chain has TRBV6-5 and TRBJ1-1; D call uncertain. Germline lookup yields CDR1 MNHEY and CDR2 SVGAGI. V lost 2 bases to trimming and J lost 7 bases, with 8 bases between them. CDR3 length equals 12 residues. The CDR3 loop is CASSYLRGEAFF. CDR3 nucleotide sequence: TGTGCCAGCAGTTACCTCCGCGGTGAAGCTTTCTTT.

V usage is TRBV6-2 or TRBV6-3 and J usage is TRBJ1-1; 9 bases are a match to TRBD1. Germline CDR1 reads MNHEY; CDR2 reads SVGEGT. The V gene end was trimmed by 5 bases and the J gene end by 4 bases; junction bases not matched to a gene: 11. The CDR3 length is 16 residues. CDR3 in amino acids: CASSPNRGRGITEAFF. The CDR3 DNA is TGTGCCAGCAGTCCAAACAGGGGGCGTGGGATCACTGAAGCTTTCTTT.

This clonotype occurred a few times. This sequence joins TRBV24-1 and TRBJ2-1; 10 bases map to TRBD2. The CDR3 spans 15 residues. Germline CDR1 is KGHDR and CDR2 is SFDVKD. J gave up 4 bases and V 3 bases, and 2 bases lay outside the gene matches. CDR3 region: CATSDRTSGYNEQFF. The CDR3 DNA follows: TGTGCCACCAGTGATAGGACTAGCGGATACAATGAGCAGTTCTTC.

Details on this clonotype: A junction end diverges from the germline sequence, so it may reflect a read error. The chain links TRBV3-1 to TRBJ1-2; D is possibly TRBD1 (5 bases). Germline CDR1 reads LGHDT; CDR2 reads YNNKEL (reference sequence). This CDR3 comprises 13 residues. The CDR3 nucleotides read TGTGCCAGCAGCCAAGATGATAGGGCAGGGCGATTCTTC. This codes for CASSQDDRAGRFF.

This chain uses TRBV12-3 or TRBV12-4 with TRBJ1-1; 9 bases map to TRBD1. The CDR3 totals 14 residues. V was pared by 6 bases and J by 3 bases, with 5 bases of the junction left unmatched. This chain's CDR3 is CASRARDRDTEAFF. The DNA of the CDR3 is TGTGCCAGCAGAGCCCGGGACAGGGACACTGAAGCTTTCTTT.

The chain joins TRBV20-1 to TRBJ2-1, with D possibly matching TRBD2 (6 bases). The length of the CDR3 is 16 residues. The ends were cut back, 3 bases at V and 8 bases at J, with 23 bases in the middle. Germline-derived CDR1 and CDR2 are DFQATT and SNEGSKA (reference sequence). CDR3 bases: TGCAGTGCTAGCGTGGTCGGGGACTCCATTTTCTATGAGCAGTTCTTC. Its protein product is CSASVVGDSIFYEQFF.

The chain has TRBV12-3 or TRBV12-4 and TRBJ2-2; D not resolved. The CDR3 covers 17 residues. V was pared by 8 bases and J by 0 bases, with 19 bases between. DNA of the CDR3: TGTGCCAGCGCCGTGGTCTGGGCGGACCCGAACACCGGGGAGCTGTTTTTT. Translated, it gives CASAVVWADPNTGELFF.

This chain connects TRBV27 to TRBJ2-7; D possibly corresponds to TRBD1 (5 bases). Trimming pared 2 bases from V and 0 bases from J, leaving 11 bases between. Germline CDR1 reads MNHEY; CDR2 reads SMNVEV (reference sequence). CDR3 length: 15 residues. In nucleotides, the CDR3 is TGTGCCAGCAGTTTAACGACAGCGCTCTCCTACGAGCAGTACTTC. Its protein is CASSLTTALSYEQYF.

This clonotype was seen only a few times. This chain joins TRBV19 and TRBJ1-1, with D hard to call. V was shortened by 7 bases and J by 1 base, with 13 bases between the two germline ends. Looked up from germline, CDR1 is LNHDA and CDR2 is SQIVND (reference sequence). The CDR3 consists of 14 residues. The CDR3 here is CASNRPPRNTEAFF. DNA for the CDR3: TGTGCCAGTAATAGGCCTCCAAGGAACACTGAAGCTTTCTTT.

This clonotype was seen many times. The J gene is TRBJ2-4, the V gene TRBV21-1. TRBV21-1 is a pseudogene segment. The CDR3 contains 15 residues. DNA of the CDR3: TGTGCCACCCAAGCACGGAGAAACGCCAAAAACATTCAGTACTTC. This sequence encodes CATQARRNAKNIQYF.

The V gene is TRBV6-2 or TRBV6-3, the J gene TRBJ2-1, with D uncertain. The CDR3 has 16 amino acids. The V end was cut by 1 base, the J end by 0 bases, with 10 bases between. Germline V CDR1 and CDR2: MNHEY, SVGEGT. The CDR3 DNA follows: TGTGCCAGCAGTTACTATGCGGTCCGCTCCTACAATGAGCAGTTCTTC. This gives the protein CASSYYAVRSYNEQFF.

This rearrangement joins TRBV12-3 or TRBV12-4 to TRBJ2-3; a weak D match, TRBD2 (6 bases). The germline V and J ends were trimmed by 6 bases and 10 bases, with 20 bases remaining between them. This CDR3 has 14 residues. In DNA form, the CDR3 reads TGTGCCAGCAGCTTGTCCCTTAGCGGAACCGCGCAGTATTTT. Its translation: CASSLSLSGTAQYF.

This clonotype has more than one count but fewer than ten. V and J are TRBV19 and TRBJ2-1; 8 bases align to TRBD2. This CDR3 region has 16 residues. Germline trimming cut 6 bases from V and 6 bases from J; bases unmatched to any gene: 13. In germline, CDR1 is LNHDA, CDR2 SQIVND (reference sequence). The CDR3 DNA follows: TGTGCCAGTAGCCCGAGCTGGACTAGCAGTGGCAATGAGCAGTTCTTC. Protein: CASSPSWTSSGNEQFF.

This clonotype was counted a few times. This rearrangement joins TRBV7-2 to TRBJ1-5; TRBD1 might be the D (6 bases). This CDR3 is built from 15 residues. Trimming took 1 base from V and 7 from J, leaving 14 bases between them. Germline V gene lookup returns CDR1 SGHTA and CDR2 FQGNSA. Here the CDR3 reads CASSLGFRGGQPQHF. As DNA, the CDR3 is TGTGCCAGCAGCTTAGGGTTTAGGGGGGGGCAGCCCCAGCATTTT.